These 18 T cell receptor beta chains came from one sample sequenced in a study of CD8 T cells in ankylosing spondylitis. Which antigens these TCRs recognize remains unknown. TCRdb independently ran MiXCR on the 5' RACE reads; one entry per CDR3 protein. The table has about 220,000 distinct CDR3 sequences, roughly 18% seen once. Findings of the study overall: Ankylosing spondylitis blood appeared to be characterized by a TCR beta motif of about eight highly homologous variants.

What was sequenced was blood, either unsorted or a sorted T cell fraction (not recorded which). The receptors stem from a male donor with ankylosing spondylitis.

This clonotype was seen a handful of times. This chain links TRBV29-1 with TRBJ2-5, with 7 bases that match TRBD1. This CDR3 comprises 13 residues. Trimming at V came to 7 bases and at J to 0 bases, leaving 5 bases not matched to a gene. Germline V CDR1 and CDR2: SQVTM, ANQGSEA. The CDR3 region is CSARDSHQETQYF. CDR3 in DNA: TGCAGCGCTAGGGACAGCCACCAAGAGACCCAGTACTTC.

This clonotype was seen more than once but under ten times. The rearrangement joins TRBV5-4 to TRBJ2-1; 10 positions match TRBD2. The CDR3 runs to 16 residues. V was clipped by 4 bases and J by 4 bases; unmatched bases: 8. Looked up from germline, CDR1 is SGHNT and CDR2 is YYREEE (reference sequence). CDR3 DNA sequence: TGTGCCAGCAGCCTGATAACTAGCGGGATGTACAATGAGCAGTTCTTC. Encoded protein: CASSLITSGMYNEQFF.

The rearrangement joins TRBV6-5 to TRBJ2-3; D might be TRBD1 (5 bases). The germline V and J ends were trimmed by 0 bases and 7 bases, with 20 bases remaining between them. This CDR3 is built from 17 residues. Germline CDR1 is MNHEY and CDR2 is SVGAGI. The CDR3 DNA reads TGTGCCAGCAGTTACTCGGTGTCGGACACATTCGATAATACGCAGTATTTT. This sequence encodes CASSYSVSDTFDNTQYF.

The chain uses TRBV28 and TRBJ1-1; no firm D call. CDR3 length: 17 amino acids. Germline V gene data show CDR1 as MDHEN and CDR2 as SYDVKM. V lost 4 bases and J lost 7, with 25 bases in between. The CDR3 is CASSSMYPAFGVFEAFF. In nucleotides, the CDR3 is TGTGCCAGCAGTTCGATGTACCCGGCCTTCGGGGTATTTGAAGCTTTCTTT.

This clonotype was recorded many times. The chain combines TRBV18 with TRBJ2-5, with TRBD2 identical over 9 bases. The germline V gene has CDR1 KGHSH and CDR2 LQKENI. The CDR3 extends over 15 amino acids. With 3 bases clipped from V and 5 bases from J, the junction kept 7 bases outside the gene matches. The DNA of the CDR3 is TGTGCCAGCTCACCGGGACTAGCTCCCGGGGAGACCCAGTACTTC. Its translation: CASSPGLAPGETQYF.

CDR3 DNA: TGTGCCAGCAGCCCCTGTCAAGTCCAGTTCTACGGGCTCTCGGAGAATGACGAGTGGACCCAGTACTTC. Residues: CASSPCQVQFYGLSENDEWTQYF. This sequence joins TRBV4-2 and TRBJ2-5; D is unresolved. Looked up from germline, CDR1 is LGHNA and CDR2 is YNFKEQ. Trimming cost V 4 bases and J 7 bases, with 43 bases left between them. CDR3 length: 23 amino acids.

The CDR3 here is CASSQVWEPGELFF. DNA for the CDR3: TGTGCCAGCAGCCAAGTATGGGAGCCGGGGGAGCTGTTTTTT. V gene TRBV3-1 combines with J gene TRBJ2-2, with a tentative D call TRBD2 (5 bases). This CDR3 spans 14 amino acids. The V end was cut by 1 base, the J end by 8 bases, with 11 bases between. CDR1 and CDR2 (germline): LGHDT, YNNKEL (reference sequence). Filled out from reference TRBV3-1 and TRBJ2-2, the complete variable domain reads DTAVSQTPKYLVTQMGNDKSIKCEQNLGHDTMYWYKQDSKKFLKIMFSYNNKELIINETVPNRFSPKSPDKAHLNLHINSLELGDSAVYFCASSQVWEPGELFFGEGSRLTVL.

The chain employs TRBV27 and TRBJ2-1, with 11 bases matching TRBD2. The germline V gene encodes CDR1 MNHEY and CDR2 SMNVEV (reference sequence). J was trimmed by 8 bases and V by 6 bases; bases with no gene match: 3. The CDR3 loop spans 13 amino acids. The CDR3 protein is CASRLAGDDEQFF. CDR3 nucleotide sequence: TGTGCCAGCAGACTAGCGGGAGACGATGAGCAGTTCTTC.

There are a few counts of this clonotype. The chain joins TRBV30 to TRBJ2-5; the D is unclear. The germline V gene encodes CDR1 GTSNPN and CDR2 SVGIG (reference sequence). V lost 1 base to trimming and J lost 1 base, with 10 bases between them. There are 14 residues in the CDR3. The chain's CDR3 is CAWSEEALQETQYF. DNA for the CDR3: TGTGCCTGGAGTGAGGAAGCGCTCCAAGAGACCCAGTACTTC.

This clonotype was detected only a few times. This chain uses TRBV6-5 with TRBJ2-7; a weak D match, TRBD2 (5 bases). Germline CDR1 is MNHEY and CDR2 is SVGAGI. The CDR3 loop spans 12 amino acids. V was clipped by 2 bases and J by 3 bases, with 5 bases between them. CDR3 amino acids: CASSYEGYEQYF. Here the CDR3 DNA reads TGTGCCAGCAGTTACGAGGGCTACGAGCAGTACTTC.

The chain joins TRBV7-9 to TRBJ2-1, with D maybe TRBD1 (5 bases). Germline assignment: CDR1 SEHNR and CDR2 FQNEAQ (reference sequence). The CDR3 has 14 amino acids. V was cut by 5 bases and J by 5 bases, with 13 bases left in between. The CDR3 bases are TGTGCCAGCAGCCCCCGAGACAGAGACAATGAGCAGTTCTTC. Translating it yields CASSPRDRDNEQFF.

This clonotype showed up just a few times. The J gene is TRBJ2-1, the V gene TRBV2, with D perhaps assigned TRBD1 or TRBD2 (6 bases each). CDR3 length equals 14 residues. V was clipped by 8 bases and J by 5 bases, with 16 bases between them. Germline CDR1 reads SNHLY; CDR2 reads FYNNEI. The CDR3 loop is CASSRSGGHNEQFF. The DNA for the CDR3 is TGTGCCAGCTCGAGGTCCGGGGGCCACAATGAGCAGTTCTTC. The full variable domain, rest sourced from reference TRBV2 and TRBJ2-1, is EPEVTQTPSHQVTQMGQEVILRCVPISNHLYFYWYRQILGQKVEFLVSFYNNEISEKSEIFDDQFSVERPDGSNFTLKIRSTKLEDSAMYFCASSRSGGHNEQFFGPGTRLTVL.

The V call is TRBV15, the J call TRBJ2-1, with TRBD2 matching 7 bases. J was trimmed by 3 bases and V by 5 bases; bases with no gene match: 7. The CDR3 has 15 residues. In germline, CDR1 is LNHNV, CDR2 YYDKDF (reference sequence). The CDR3 nucleotides are TGTGCCACCAGCTGGGCTAGCGGAGACTACAATGAGCAGTTCTTC. Its protein product is CATSWASGDYNEQFF.

V and J are TRBV6-2 or TRBV6-3 and TRBJ1-2, with D unresolved. This CDR3 is built from 14 residues. The germline gives CDR1 MNHEY, CDR2 SVGEGT. V was clipped by 5 bases and J by 4 bases, with 14 bases between them. The CDR3 loop reads CASSPTGISYGYTF. CDR3 in DNA: TGTGCCAGCAGTCCGACTGGGATATCCTATGGCTACACCTTC.

The V call is TRBV5-6, the J call TRBJ2-5, with D unclear. Between the trimmed V and J ends, which lost 2 bases and 5 bases, there was a span of 13 bases. Germline values: CDR1 SGHDT, CDR2 YYEEEE. CDR3 length equals 14 residues. The CDR3 DNA follows: TGTGCCAGCAGCTTAGGTCGGTTATGGGAGACCCAGTACTTC. The encoded protein is CASSLGRLWETQYF.

This clonotype appeared many times. The chain links TRBV3-1 to TRBJ2-1; either TRBD1 or TRBD2 may supply D (5 bases each). Germline loops: CDR1 LGHDT, CDR2 YNNKEL (reference sequence). The ends were cut back, 2 bases at V and 3 bases at J, with 20 bases in the middle. This CDR3 is 18 amino acids long. The CDR3 DNA reads TGTGCCAGCAGCCAAAGCGAAATTGGGGGTCGGCTCTACAATGAGCAGTTCTTC. Residues: CASSQSEIGGRLYNEQFF.

The rearrangement uses TRBV4-1 and TRBJ1-1; D ambiguous. The CDR3 runs 17 residues. The germline gives CDR1 MGHRA, CDR2 YSYEKL. With 0 bases removed from V and 0 bases from J, the gap between germline ends came to 14 bases. The CDR3 DNA is TGCGCCAGCAGCCAAGAGTCCGGCGCTGGAATGAACACTGAAGCTTTCTTT. It specifies CASSQESGAGMNTEAFF.

This chain's CDR3 is CSVEDRGGLGYTF. The CDR3, as DNA: TGCAGCGTTGAAGATCGTGGGGGGCTTGGCTACACCTTC. The genes are TRBV29-1 and TRBJ1-2; a possible D gene is TRBD1 (6 bases). V lost 0 bases, J lost 7 bases, and 12 bases lay in between. This CDR3 region has 13 residues. Germline V gives CDR1 SQVTM, CDR2 ANQGSEA. The full variable domain, completed using reference TRBV29-1 and TRBJ1-2, is SAVISQKPSRDICQRGTSLTIQCQVDSQVTMMFWYRQQPGQSLTLIATANQGSEATYESGFVIDKFPISRPNLTFSTLTVSNMSPEDSSIYLCSVEDRGGLGYTFGSGTRLTVV.